The rows below give T cell receptor beta chains drawn from one sample of a study of cytomegalovirus exposure and HLA in healthy donors. TCRdb's table, derived via immunoSEQ multiplex PCR, lists solely in-frame clones and lacks some. The sample shows nearly 100,000 clones, roughly a tenth of them seen only once. Sequencing was performed on PBMCs. These receptors originate from a man aged 45 to 65 in good health and CMV-seropositive. Each CDR3 is given without its conserved first and last residue.

TRBV15	TRBJ2-7	ATSRGSSTYEQY
TRBV6-5	TRBJ1-3	ASSTRGSGNTIY
TRBV4-1	TRBJ1-3	ASSQAVRGPGNTIY
TRBV7-2	TRBJ2-2	ASSQISGVGELF
TRBV28	TRBJ1-6	ASRGGVDYNSPLH
TRBV18	TRBJ2-7	ASSPGLTRGEQY
TRBV5-4	TRBJ1-4	ASSFNTLGQGASEREKLF
TRBV9	TRBJ1-4	ASSARGREGEKLF
TRBV11-2	TRBJ1-1	ASSGPGQRRGAF
TRBV29-1	TRBJ1-1	SVELGSRGEAF
TRBV6-1	TRBJ2-1	ASSGAKAGTYNEQF
TRBV6-5	TRBJ2-5	ASSYSNARGSRTQY
TRBV19	TRBJ2-2	ATTRGLNTGELF
TRBV28	TRBJ1-5	ASIPAARAQH
TRBV11-2	TRBJ1-2	ASSQGQGVSSGYT
TRBV29-1	TRBJ2-7	SVRSDSYEQY
TRBV7-9	TRBJ2-1	ASSSFPAGFRNEQF
TRBV29-1	TRBJ1-1	SVDGGEGTEAF
TRBV2	TRBJ2-7	ASALEEATYEQY
TRBV9	TRBJ2-5	ASSVDGETQY
TRBV5-1	TRBJ1-1	ASSLQGAITEAF
TRBV29-1	TRBJ1-2	SVEGQGRYGYT
TRBV5-6	TRBJ2-4	ASSLAGGWSIQY
TRBV30	TRBJ1-5	AWSESLNQPQH
TRBV27	TRBJ2-7	ASSSYRSYEQY
TRBV19	TRBJ1-6	ASRRDWRENSPLH
TRBV29-1	TRBJ2-1	SVARTSGGYNEQF
TRBV27	TRBJ2-5	ASSFSGEETQY
TRBV6-1	TRBJ2-7	ASSGSGRPTYEQY
TRBV6-1	TRBJ1-5	ASSPSGGSGQPQH
TRBV6-6	TRBJ2-3	ASSTSSGSNTQY
TRBV28	TRBJ2-7	ASRPGTSLYEQY
TRBV7-9	TRBJ2-7	ASSLGAVGLGEQY
TRBV29-1	TRBJ1-1	SVDKSGLPNTEAF
TRBV7-3	TRBJ2-1	ASSPAGGVNEQF
TRBV29-1	TRBJ2-7	SVGTTYEQY
TRBV7-2	TRBJ2-7	ASSPTSGSSYEQY
TRBV7-2	TRBJ2-1	ASSQRDRPYNEQF
TRBV7-2	TRBJ1-2	ASSPQENYGYT
TRBV30	TRBJ2-7	AWSPLGEGEQY
TRBV7-6	TRBJ1-2	ASSLEASGPYGYT
TRBV23-1	TRBJ1-5	ASPEEANQPQH
TRBV28	TRBJ1-5	ASSTTGLVFINSNQPQH
TRBV29-1	TRBJ2-5	SVELAGRETQY
TRBV28	TRBJ2-7	ASSPTGTGRFNEQY
TRBV7-9	TRBJ2-2	ASSLGLADNTGELF
TRBV4-2	TRBJ2-3	ASSQERSQGVTDTQY
TRBV5-4	TRBJ2-1	ASSLVLAAAGEQF
TRBV7-2	-	ASSLASGQTYEQY
TRBV19	TRBJ2-7	ASTGLAGGGEQY
TRBV7-9	TRBJ1-4	ASSTGTDLTNEKLF
TRBV4-1	TRBJ2-5	ASSSSQGVGTQY
TRBV11-3	TRBJ2-2	ASSPSRGGTGELF
TRBV10-3	TRBJ2-5	AISESWGLAGD
TRBV5-1	TRBJ2-1	ASSLGGSSYNEQF
TRBV19	TRBJ1-5	ASMIGAGEQPQH
TRBV6-4	TRBJ1-3	ASSDSRQSPGNTIY
TRBV5-6	TRBJ2-2	ASSTGTVRPGELF